The 2 T cell receptor beta chains below all came from one sample that was sequenced in a study of blood T cell repertoires in COVID-19. Produced via immunoSEQ multiplex PCR; TCRdb's table is partial and in-frame only. The sample has 140,000 to 150,000 clones, 84% seen once. The specimen was peripheral blood. The origin of the receptors is a man in his fifties or sixties with active or convalescent COVID-19.

The V and J genes are TRBV5-1 and TRBJ2-3; 8 nucleotides match TRBD2. With 4 bases clipped from V and 3 bases from J, the junction kept 10 bases outside the gene matches. This CDR3 has 16 amino acids. Germline CDR1 reads SGHRS; CDR2 reads YFSETQ. The CDR3 region is CASSPYGGVGTDTQYF. The CDR3 DNA sequence: TGCGCCAGCAGCCCCTACGGGGGGGTAGGGACAGATACGCAGTATTTT.

The chain carries TRBV5-5 and TRBJ2-3; TRBD1 matches at 9 bases. The V segment lost 3 bases and the J segment 6 bases; nucleotides outside the gene matches: 11. Germline loops: CDR1 SGHKS, CDR2 YYEKEE (reference sequence). This CDR3 has 16 amino acids. The DNA for the CDR3 is TGTGCCAGCAGCTCGACACCGGGACAGGGAATCGATACGCAGTATTTT. Translating gives CASSSTPGQGIDTQYF.